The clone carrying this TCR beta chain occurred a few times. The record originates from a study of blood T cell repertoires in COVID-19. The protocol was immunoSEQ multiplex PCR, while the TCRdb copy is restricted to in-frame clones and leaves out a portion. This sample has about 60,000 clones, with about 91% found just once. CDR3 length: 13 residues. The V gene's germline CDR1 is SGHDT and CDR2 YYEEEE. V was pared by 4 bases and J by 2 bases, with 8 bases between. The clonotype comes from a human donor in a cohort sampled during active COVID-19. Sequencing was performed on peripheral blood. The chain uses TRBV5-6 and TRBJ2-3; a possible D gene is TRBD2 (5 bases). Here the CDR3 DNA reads TGTGCCAGCAGCGCGGGCCACACAGATACGCAGTATTTT. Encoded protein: CASSAGHTDTQYF.